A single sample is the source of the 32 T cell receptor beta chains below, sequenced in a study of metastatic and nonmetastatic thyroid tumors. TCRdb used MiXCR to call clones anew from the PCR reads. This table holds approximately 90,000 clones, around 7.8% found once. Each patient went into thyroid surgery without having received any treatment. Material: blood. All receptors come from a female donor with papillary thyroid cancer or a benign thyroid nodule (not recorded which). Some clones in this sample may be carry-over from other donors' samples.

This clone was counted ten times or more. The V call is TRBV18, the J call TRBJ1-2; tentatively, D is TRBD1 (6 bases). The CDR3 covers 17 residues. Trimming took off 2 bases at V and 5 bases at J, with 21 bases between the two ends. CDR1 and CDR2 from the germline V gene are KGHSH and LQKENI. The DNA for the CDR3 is TGTGCCAGCTCACCAGGGGGCGCAGGATTGGCTGTGTATGGCTACACCTTC. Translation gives CASSPGGAGLAVYGYTF.

The CDR3 spells CATSRGGQQHNSPLHF. Here the CDR3 DNA reads TGTGCCACCAGCAGAGGCGGTCAGCAACATAATTCACCCCTCCACTTT. The chain is built from TRBV15 and TRBJ1-6; the D is unclear. V lost 1 base to trimming and J lost 5 bases, with 12 bases between them. This CDR3 is 16 amino acids long. Looked up from germline, CDR1 is LNHNV and CDR2 is YYDKDF (reference sequence).

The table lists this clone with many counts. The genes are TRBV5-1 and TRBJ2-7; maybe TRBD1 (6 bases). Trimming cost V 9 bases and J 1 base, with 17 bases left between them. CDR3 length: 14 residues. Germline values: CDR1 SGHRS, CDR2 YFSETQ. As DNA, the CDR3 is TGCGCCACCGTCCCCAGGACAGTTTCCTACGAGCAGTACTTC. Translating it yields CATVPRTVSYEQYF.

The chain's CDR3 is CASSLGDTLYEQYF. The DNA for the CDR3 is TGTGCCAGCAGCTTAGGGGACACCTTATACGAGCAGTACTTC. The genes are TRBV7-9 and TRBJ2-7; a possible D gene is TRBD1 (6 bases). Germline V gene data show CDR1 as SEHNR and CDR2 as FQNEAQ (reference sequence). V was pared by 1 base and J by 4 bases, with 11 bases between. The CDR3 length is 14 residues.

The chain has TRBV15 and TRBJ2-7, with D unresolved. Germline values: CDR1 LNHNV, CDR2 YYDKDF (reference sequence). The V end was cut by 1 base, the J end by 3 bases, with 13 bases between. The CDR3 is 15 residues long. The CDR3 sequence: CATSRGHVAYYEQYF. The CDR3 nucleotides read TGTGCCACCAGCAGAGGCCATGTGGCTTACTACGAGCAGTACTTC.

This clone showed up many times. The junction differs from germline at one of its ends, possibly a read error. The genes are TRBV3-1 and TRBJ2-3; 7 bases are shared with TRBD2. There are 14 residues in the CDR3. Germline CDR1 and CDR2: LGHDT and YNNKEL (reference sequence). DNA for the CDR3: TGTGCCAGCAGCCTCCAGACTAGCAGAGATACGCAGTATTTT. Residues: CASSLQTSRDTQYF.

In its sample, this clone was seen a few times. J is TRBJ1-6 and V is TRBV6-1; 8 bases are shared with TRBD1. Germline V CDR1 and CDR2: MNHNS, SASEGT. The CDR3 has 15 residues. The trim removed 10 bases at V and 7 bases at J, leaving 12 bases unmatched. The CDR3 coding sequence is TGTGCCATCATCCAGACAGGGGCTTCCAATTCACCCCTCCACTTT. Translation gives CAIIQTGASNSPLHF.

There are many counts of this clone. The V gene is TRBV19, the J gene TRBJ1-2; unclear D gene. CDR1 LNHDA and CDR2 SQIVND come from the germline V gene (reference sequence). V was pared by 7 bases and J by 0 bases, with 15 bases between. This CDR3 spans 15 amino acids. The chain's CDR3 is CASKRAQTTNYGYTF. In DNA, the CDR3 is TGTGCCAGTAAAAGGGCCCAGACCACTAACTATGGCTACACCTTC.

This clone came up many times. The CDR3, as DNA: TGTGCCAGTAGTATAGGTCAAGAGACCCAGTACTTC. Amino acids: CASSIGQETQYF. The J gene is TRBJ2-5, the V gene TRBV19; unclear D gene. The CDR3 sequence is 12 residues long. Trimming pared 1 base from V and 2 bases from J, leaving 2 bases between. The germline V gene has CDR1 LNHDA and CDR2 SQIVND (reference sequence).

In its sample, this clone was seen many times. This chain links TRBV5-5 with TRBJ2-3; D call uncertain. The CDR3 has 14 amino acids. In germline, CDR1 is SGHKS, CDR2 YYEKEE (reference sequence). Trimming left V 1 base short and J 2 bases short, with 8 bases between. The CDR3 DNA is TGTGCCAGCAGCTTGATCGGGCACACAGATACGCAGTATTTT. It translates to CASSLIGHTDTQYF.

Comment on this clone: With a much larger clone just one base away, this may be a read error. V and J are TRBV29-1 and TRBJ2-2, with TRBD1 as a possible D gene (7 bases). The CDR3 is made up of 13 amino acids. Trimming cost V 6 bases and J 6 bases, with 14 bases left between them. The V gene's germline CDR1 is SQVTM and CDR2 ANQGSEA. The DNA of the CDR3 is TGCAGCGTGGACTATACAGGGGCCGGGGAGCTGTTTTTT. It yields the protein CSVDYTGAGELFF.

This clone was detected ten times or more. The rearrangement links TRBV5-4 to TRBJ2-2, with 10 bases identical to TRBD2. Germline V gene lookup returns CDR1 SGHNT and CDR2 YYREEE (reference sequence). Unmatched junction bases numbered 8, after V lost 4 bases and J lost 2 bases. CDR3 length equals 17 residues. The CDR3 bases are TGTGCCAGCAGCGTTGTAGCGGGGGGCACCAACACCGGGGAGCTGTTTTTT. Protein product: CASSVVAGGTNTGELFF.

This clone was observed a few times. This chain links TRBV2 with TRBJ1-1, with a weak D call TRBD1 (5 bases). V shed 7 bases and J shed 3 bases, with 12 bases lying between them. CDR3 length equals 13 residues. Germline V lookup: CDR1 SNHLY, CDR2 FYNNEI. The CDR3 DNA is TGTGCCAGCAAGCGTGAAGGGGACACTGAAGCTTTCTTT. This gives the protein CASKREGDTEAFF.

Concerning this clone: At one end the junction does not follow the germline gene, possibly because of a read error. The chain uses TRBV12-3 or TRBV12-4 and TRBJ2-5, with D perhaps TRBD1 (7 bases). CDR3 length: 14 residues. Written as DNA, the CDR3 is TGTGCCAGCAGTTTACAGGGGGGTGTGGATACCCGGTACTTC. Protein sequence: CASSLQGGVDTRYF.

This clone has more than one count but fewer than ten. This CDR3 reads CSAKTVNTEAFF. CDR3 coding DNA: TGCAGTGCTAAAACAGTGAACACTGAAGCTTTCTTT. V usage is TRBV20-1 and J usage is TRBJ1-1; no clear D. Trimming pared 4 bases from V and 0 bases from J, leaving 6 bases between. Germline values: CDR1 DFQATT, CDR2 SNEGSKA (reference sequence). There are 12 residues in the CDR3.

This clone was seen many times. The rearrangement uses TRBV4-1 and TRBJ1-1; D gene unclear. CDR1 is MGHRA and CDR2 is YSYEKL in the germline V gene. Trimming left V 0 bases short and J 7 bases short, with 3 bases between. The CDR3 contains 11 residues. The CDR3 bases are TGCGCCAGCAGCCAAGACCGTGAAGCTTTCTTT. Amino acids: CASSQDREAFF.

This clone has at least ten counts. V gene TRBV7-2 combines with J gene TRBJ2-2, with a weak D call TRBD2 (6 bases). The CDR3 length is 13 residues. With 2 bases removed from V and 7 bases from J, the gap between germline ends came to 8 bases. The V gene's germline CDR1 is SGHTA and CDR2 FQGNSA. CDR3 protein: CASSLQGGGELFF. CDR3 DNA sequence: TGTGCCAGCAGCTTACAGGGAGGCGGGGAGCTGTTTTTT. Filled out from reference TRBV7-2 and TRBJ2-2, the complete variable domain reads GAGVSQSPSNKVTEKGKDVELRCDPISGHTALYWYRQSLGQGLEFLIYFQGNSAPDKSGLPSDRFSAERTGGSVSTLTIQRTQQEDSAVYLCASSLQGGGELFFGEGSRLTVL.

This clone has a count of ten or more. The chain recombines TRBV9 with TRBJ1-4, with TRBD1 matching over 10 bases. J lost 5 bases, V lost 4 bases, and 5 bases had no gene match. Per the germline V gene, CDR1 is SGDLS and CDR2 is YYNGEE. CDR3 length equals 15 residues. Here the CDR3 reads CASSLAGQGNEKLFF. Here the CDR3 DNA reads TGTGCCAGCAGCCTAGCGGGACAGGGGAATGAAAAACTGTTTTTT. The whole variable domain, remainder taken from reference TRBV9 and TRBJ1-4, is DSGVTQTPKHLITATGQRVTLRCSPRSGDLSVYWYQQSLDQGLQFLIQYYNGEERAKGNILERFSAQQFPDLHSELNLSSLELGDSALYFCASSLAGQGNEKLFFGSGTQLSVL.

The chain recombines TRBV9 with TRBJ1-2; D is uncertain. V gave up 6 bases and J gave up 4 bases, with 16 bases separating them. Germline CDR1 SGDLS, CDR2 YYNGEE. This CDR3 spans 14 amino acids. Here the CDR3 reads CASTPLTTGYGYTF. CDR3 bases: TGTGCCAGCACCCCTTTAACCACCGGCTATGGCTACACCTTC.

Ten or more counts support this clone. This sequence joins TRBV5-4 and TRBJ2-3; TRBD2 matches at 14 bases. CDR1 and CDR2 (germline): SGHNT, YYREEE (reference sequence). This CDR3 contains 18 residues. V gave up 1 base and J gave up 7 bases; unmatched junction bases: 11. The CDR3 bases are TGTGCCAGCAGCTTGACCCGTTCCGGGACTAGCGGGGGAAATACGCAGTATTTT. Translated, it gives CASSLTRSGTSGGNTQYF.

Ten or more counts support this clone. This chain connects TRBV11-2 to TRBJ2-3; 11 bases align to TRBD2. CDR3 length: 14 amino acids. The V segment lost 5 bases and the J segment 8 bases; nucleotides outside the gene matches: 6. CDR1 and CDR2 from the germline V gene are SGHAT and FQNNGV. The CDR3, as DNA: TGTGCCAGCAGCCCTAGCGGGGGGCCAAGTACGCAGTATTTT. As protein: CASSPSGGPSTQYF. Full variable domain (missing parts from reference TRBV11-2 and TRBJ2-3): EAGVAQSPRYKIIEKRQSVAFWCNPISGHATLYWYQQILGQGPKLLIQFQNNGVVDDSQLPKDRFSAERLKGVDSTLKIQPAKLEDSAVYLCASSPSGGPSTQYFGPGTRLTVL.

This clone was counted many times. The CDR3 loop reads CASRRGQDNNEQFF. The CDR3 DNA reads TGTGCCAGCAGACGGGGACAGGACAACAATGAGCAGTTCTTC. The V gene is TRBV3-1, the J gene TRBJ2-1; 8 bases line up with TRBD1. Germline CDR1 reads LGHDT; CDR2 reads YNNKEL (reference sequence). Trimming removed 6 bases from V and 5 bases from J; junction bases left unmatched: 6. The CDR3 is 14 amino acids.

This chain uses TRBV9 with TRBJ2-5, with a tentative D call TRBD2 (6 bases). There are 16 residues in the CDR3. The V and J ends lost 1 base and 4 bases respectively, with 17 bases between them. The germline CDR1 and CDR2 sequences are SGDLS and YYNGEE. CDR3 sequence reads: CASSVSGGYEGETQYF. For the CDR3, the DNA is TGTGCCAGCAGCGTATCCGGAGGGTACGAGGGAGAGACCCAGTACTTC.

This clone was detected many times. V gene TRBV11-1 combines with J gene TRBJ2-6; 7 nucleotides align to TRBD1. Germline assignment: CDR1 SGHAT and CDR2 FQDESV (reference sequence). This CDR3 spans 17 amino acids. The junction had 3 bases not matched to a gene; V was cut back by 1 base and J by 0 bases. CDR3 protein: CASSLGDSASGANVLTF. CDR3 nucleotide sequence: TGTGCCAGCAGCTTAGGGGACAGCGCCTCTGGGGCCAACGTCCTGACTTTC.

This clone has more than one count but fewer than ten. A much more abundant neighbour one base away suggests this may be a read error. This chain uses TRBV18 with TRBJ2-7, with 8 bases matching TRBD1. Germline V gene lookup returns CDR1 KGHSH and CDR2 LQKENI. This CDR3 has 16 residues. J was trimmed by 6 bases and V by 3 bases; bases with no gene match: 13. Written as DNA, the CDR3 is TGTGCCAGCTCACCCAGTTTGGACAGGGTATATCCCGAGCAGTACTTC. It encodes CASSPSLDRVYPEQYF.

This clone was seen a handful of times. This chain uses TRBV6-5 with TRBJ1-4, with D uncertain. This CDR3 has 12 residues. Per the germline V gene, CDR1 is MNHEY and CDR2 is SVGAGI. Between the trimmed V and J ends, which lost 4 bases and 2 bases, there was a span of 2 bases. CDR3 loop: CASSSTNEKLFF. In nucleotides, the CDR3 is TGTGCCAGCAGTTCCACTAATGAAAAACTGTTTTTT.

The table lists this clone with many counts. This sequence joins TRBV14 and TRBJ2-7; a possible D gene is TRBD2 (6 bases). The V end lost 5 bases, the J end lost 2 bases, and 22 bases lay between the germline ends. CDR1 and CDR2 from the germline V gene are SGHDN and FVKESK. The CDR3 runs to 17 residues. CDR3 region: CASSKPGLKSQTYEQYF. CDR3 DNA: TGTGCCAGCAGCAAACCGGGACTCAAGAGCCAGACCTACGAGCAGTACTTC. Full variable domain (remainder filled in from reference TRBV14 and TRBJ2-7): EAGVTQFPSHSVIEKGQTVTLRCDPISGHDNLYWYRRVMGKEIKFLLHFVKESKQDESGMPNNRFLAERTGGTYSTLKVQPAELEDSGVYFCASSKPGLKSQTYEQYFGPGTRLTVT.

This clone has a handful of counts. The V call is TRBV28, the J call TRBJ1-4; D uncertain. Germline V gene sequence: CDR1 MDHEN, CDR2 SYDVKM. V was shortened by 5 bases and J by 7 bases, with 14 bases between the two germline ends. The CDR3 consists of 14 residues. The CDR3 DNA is TGTGCCAGCAGTGGAAAGGGTGCGAGTGAAAAACTGTTTTTT. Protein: CASSGKGASEKLFF.

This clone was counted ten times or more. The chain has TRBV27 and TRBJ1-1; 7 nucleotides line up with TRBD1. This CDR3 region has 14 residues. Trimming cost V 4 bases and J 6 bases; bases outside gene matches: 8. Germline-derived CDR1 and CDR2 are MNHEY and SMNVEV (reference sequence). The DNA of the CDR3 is TGTGCCAGCAGTTCTACAGGGGTGTTGGCTGAAGCTTTCTTT. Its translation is CASSSTGVLAEAFF.

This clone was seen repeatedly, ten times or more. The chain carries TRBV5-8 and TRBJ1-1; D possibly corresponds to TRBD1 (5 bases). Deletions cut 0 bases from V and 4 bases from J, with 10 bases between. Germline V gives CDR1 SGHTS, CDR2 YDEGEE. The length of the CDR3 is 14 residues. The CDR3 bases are TGTGCCAGCAGCTTGGCCGGGGGTGGCACTGAAGCTTTCTTT. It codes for CASSLAGGGTEAFF.

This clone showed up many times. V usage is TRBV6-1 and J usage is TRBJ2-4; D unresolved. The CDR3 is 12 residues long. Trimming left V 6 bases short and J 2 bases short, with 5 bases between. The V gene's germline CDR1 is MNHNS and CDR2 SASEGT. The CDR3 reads CASRSPKNIQYF. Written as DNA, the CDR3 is TGTGCCAGCAGAAGCCCCAAAAACATTCAGTACTTC.

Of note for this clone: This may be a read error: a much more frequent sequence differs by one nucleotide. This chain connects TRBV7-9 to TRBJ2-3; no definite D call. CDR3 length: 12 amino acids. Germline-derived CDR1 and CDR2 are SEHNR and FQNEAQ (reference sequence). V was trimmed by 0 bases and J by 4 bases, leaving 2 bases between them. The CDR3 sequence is CASSLAADTQYF. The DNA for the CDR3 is TGTGCCAGCAGCTTAGCGGCAGATACGCAGTATTTT.